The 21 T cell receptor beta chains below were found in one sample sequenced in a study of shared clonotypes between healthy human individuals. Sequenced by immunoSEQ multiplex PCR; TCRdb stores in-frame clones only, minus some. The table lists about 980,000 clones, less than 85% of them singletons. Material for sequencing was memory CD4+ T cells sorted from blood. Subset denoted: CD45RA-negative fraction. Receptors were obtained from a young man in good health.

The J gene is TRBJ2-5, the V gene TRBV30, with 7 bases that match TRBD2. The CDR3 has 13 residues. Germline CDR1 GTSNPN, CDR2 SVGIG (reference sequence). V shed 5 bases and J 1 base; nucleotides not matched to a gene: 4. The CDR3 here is CAWGLAGQETQYF. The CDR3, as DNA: TGTGCCTGGGGATTAGCGGGCCAAGAGACCCAGTACTTC.

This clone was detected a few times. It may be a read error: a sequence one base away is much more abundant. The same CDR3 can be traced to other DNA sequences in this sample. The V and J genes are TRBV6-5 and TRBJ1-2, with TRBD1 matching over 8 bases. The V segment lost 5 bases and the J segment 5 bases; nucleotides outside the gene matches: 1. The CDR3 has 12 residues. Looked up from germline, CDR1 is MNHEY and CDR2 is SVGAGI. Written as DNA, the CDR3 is TGTGCCAGCAGTGGACAGGGTTATGGCTACACCTTC. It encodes CASSGQGYGYTF.

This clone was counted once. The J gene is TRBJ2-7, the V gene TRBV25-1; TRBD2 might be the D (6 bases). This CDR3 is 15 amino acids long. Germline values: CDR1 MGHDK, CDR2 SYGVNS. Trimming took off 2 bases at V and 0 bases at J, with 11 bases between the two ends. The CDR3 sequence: CASSEGGSSSYEQYF. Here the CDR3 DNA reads TGTGCCAGCAGTGAAGGGGGGTCGAGCTCCTACGAGCAGTACTTC.

The CDR3 coding sequence is TGCGCCAGCAGCCAAGGTCTAGCCCTTGACTCCTACGAGCAGTACTTC. Translated: CASSQGLALDSYEQYF. V and J are TRBV4-1 and TRBJ2-7, with D possibly being TRBD2 (5 bases). V dropped 1 base and J dropped 0 bases, with 13 bases sitting between them. The CDR3 is 16 residues long. Germline loops: CDR1 MGHRA, CDR2 YSYEKL.

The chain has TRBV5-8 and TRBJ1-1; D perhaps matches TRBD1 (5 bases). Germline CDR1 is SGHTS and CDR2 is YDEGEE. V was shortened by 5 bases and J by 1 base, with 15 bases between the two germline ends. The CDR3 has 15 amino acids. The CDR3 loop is CASRPTAGKNTEAFF. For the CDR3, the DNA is TGTGCCAGCAGACCCACGGCAGGGAAGAACACTGAAGCTTTCTTT.

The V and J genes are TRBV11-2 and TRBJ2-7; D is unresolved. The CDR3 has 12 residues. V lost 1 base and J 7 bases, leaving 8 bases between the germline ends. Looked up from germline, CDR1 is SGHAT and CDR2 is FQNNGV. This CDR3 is CASSLGMGEQYF. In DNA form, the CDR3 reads TGTGCCAGCAGCTTAGGGATGGGGGAGCAGTACTTC. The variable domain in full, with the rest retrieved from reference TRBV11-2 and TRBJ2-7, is EAGVAQSPRYKIIEKRQSVAFWCNPISGHATLYWYQQILGQGPKLLIQFQNNGVVDDSQLPKDRFSAERLKGVDSTLKIQPAKLEDSAVYLCASSLGMGEQYFGPGTRLTVT.

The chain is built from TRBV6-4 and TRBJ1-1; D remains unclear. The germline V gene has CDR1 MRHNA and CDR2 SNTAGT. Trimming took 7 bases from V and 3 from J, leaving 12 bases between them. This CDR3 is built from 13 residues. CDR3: CASKRERDTEAFF. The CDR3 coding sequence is TGTGCCAGCAAGAGGGAAAGGGACACTGAAGCTTTCTTT.

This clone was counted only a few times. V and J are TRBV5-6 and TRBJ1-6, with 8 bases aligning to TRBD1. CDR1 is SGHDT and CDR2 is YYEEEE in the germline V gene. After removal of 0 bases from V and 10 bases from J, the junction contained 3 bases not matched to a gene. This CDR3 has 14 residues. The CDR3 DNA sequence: TGTGCCAGCAGCTTGGTGGACAGGGACTCACCCCTCCACTTT. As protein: CASSLVDRDSPLHF.

CDR3 DNA: TGTGCCAGCAGGGTGACAGGGACAGATACGCAGTATTTT. Translating gives CASRVTGTDTQYF. This chain links TRBV5-6 with TRBJ2-3; 7 bases line up with TRBD1. This CDR3 spans 13 amino acids. The trim removed 5 bases at V and 3 bases at J, leaving 3 bases unmatched. The V gene's germline CDR1 is SGHDT and CDR2 YYEEEE.

This chain's CDR3 is CASSLQGPDTEAFF. The DNA for the CDR3 is TGTGCCAGCAGCTTGCAGGGGCCGGACACTGAAGCTTTCTTT. The chain joins TRBV5-8 to TRBJ1-1, with D tentatively TRBD1 (6 bases). The CDR3 loop spans 14 amino acids. Germline V gives CDR1 SGHTS, CDR2 YDEGEE. V gave up 1 base and J gave up 3 bases, with 10 bases separating them.

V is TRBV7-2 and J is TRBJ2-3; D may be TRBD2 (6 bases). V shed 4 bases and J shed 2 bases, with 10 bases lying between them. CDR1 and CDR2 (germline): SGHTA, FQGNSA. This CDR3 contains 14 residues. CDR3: CASSSGTSTDTQYF. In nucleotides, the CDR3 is TGTGCCAGCAGCTCCGGGACTTCCACAGATACGCAGTATTTT.

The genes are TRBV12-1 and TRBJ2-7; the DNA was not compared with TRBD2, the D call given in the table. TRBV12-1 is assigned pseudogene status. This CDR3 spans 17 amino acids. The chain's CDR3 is CASSCRTGTSGSHEQYF. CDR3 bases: TGTGCCAGCAGCTGTCGAACCGGGACTAGCGGCAGCCACGAGCAGTACTTC.

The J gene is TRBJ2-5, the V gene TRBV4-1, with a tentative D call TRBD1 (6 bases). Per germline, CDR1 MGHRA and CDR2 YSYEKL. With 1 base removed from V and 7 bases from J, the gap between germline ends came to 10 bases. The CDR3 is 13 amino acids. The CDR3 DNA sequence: TGCGCCAGCAGCCAAGCCGGGACACCGACCCAGTACTTC. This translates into CASSQAGTPTQYF.

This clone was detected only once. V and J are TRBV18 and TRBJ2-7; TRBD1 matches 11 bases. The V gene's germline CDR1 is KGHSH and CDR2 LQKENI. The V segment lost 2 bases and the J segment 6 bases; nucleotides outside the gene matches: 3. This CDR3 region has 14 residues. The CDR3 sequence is CASSPFGTGGEQYF. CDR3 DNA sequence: TGTGCCAGCTCACCATTTGGGACAGGGGGCGAGCAGTACTTC.

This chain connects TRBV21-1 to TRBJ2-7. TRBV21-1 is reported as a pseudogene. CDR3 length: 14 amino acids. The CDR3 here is CASSRTALSYEQYF. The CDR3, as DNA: TGTGCCAGCAGCCGGACGGCTCTTAGCTACGAGCAGTACTTC.

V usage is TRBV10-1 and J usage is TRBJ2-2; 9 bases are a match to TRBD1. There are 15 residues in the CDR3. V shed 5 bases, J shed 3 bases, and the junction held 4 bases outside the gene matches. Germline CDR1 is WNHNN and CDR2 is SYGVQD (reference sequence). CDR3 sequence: CASSPGQGDTGELFF. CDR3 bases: TGCGCCAGCAGTCCGGGACAGGGTGACACCGGGGAGCTGTTTTTT.

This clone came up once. CDR3 region: CASSIGQISRYEQYF. CDR3 DNA: TGTGCCAGCAGTATTGGACAGATCTCTCGGTACGAGCAGTACTTC. J is TRBJ2-7 and V is TRBV6-5; D may be TRBD1 (6 bases). CDR3 length: 15 residues. Germline V lookup: CDR1 MNHEY, CDR2 SVGAGI. Trimming took 5 bases from V and 4 from J, leaving 18 bases between them.

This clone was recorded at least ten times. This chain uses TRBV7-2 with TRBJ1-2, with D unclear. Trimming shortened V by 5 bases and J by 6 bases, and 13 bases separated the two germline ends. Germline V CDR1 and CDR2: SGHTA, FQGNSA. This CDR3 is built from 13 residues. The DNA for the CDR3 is TGTGCCAGCAGCCCCGACCGGAGGGATGGCTACACCTTC. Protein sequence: CASSPDRRDGYTF.

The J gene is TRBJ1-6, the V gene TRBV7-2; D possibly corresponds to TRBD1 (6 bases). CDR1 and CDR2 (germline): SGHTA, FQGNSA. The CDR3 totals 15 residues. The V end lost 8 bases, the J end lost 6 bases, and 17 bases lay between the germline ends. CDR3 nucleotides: TGTGCCAGCGGAGCAGGGGACAAGGTTAATTCACCCCTCCACTTT. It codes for CASGAGDKVNSPLHF.

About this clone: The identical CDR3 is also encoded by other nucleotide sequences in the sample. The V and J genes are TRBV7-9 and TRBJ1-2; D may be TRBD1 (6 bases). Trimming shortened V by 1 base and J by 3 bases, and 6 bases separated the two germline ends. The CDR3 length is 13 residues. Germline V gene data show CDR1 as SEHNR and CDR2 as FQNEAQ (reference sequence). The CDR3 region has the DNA TGTGCCAGCAGCTTAGGGACAGACTATGGCTACACCTTC. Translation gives CASSLGTDYGYTF.

The CDR3 DNA reads TGTGCCAGCACCGCCGGGGTTGGCACCGGGGAGCTGTTTTTT. Translated: CASTAGVGTGELFF. The chain joins TRBV9 to TRBJ2-2; a weak D match, TRBD2 (5 bases). Germline CDR1 and CDR2: SGDLS and YYNGEE. This CDR3 contains 14 residues. V was shortened by 6 bases and J by 4 bases, with 13 bases between the two germline ends.